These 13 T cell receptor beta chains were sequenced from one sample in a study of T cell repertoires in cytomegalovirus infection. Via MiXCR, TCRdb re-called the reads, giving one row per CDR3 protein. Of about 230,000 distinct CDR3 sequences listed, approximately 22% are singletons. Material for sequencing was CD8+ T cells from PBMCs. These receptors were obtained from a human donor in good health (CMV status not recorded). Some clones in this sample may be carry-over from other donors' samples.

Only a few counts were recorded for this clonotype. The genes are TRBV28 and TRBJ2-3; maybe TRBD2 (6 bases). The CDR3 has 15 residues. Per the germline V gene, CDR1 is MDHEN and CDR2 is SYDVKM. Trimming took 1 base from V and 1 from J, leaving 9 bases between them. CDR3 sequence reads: CASSLLSGGTDTQYF. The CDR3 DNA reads TGTGCCAGCAGTTTATTGTCGGGGGGCACAGATACGCAGTATTTT.

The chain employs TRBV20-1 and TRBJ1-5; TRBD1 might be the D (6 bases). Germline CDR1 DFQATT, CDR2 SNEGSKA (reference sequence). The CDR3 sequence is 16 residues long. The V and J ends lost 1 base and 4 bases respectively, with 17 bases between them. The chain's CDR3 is CSARVRGTNGNQPQHF. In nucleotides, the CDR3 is TGCAGTGCTAGAGTTAGGGGGACAAACGGAAATCAGCCCCAGCATTTT.

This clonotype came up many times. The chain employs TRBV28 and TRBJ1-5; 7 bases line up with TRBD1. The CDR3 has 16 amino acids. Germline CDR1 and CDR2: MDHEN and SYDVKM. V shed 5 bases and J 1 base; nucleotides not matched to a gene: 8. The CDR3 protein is CASSPRTGDSNQPQHF. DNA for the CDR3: TGTGCCAGCAGTCCCCGGACAGGCGACAGCAATCAGCCCCAGCATTTT.

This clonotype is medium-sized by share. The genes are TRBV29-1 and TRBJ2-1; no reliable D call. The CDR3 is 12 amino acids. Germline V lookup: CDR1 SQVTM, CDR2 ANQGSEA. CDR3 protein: CRVKSGYNEQFF. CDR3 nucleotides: TGCAGGGTGAAATCTGGGTACAATGAGCAGTTCTTC.

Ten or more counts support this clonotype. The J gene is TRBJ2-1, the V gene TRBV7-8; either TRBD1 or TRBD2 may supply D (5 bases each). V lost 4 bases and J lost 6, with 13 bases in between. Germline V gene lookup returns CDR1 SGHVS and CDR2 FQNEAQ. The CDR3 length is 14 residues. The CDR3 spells CASSSVGTVNEQFF. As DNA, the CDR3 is TGTGCCAGCAGCTCCGTCGGGACCGTCAATGAGCAGTTCTTC.

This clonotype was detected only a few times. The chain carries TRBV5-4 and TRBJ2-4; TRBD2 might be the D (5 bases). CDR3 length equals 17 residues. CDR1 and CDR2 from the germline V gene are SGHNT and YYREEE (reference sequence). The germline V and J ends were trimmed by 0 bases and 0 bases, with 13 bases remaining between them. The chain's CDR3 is CASSLAEGSLAKNIQYF. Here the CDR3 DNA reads TGTGCCAGCAGCTTGGCCGAGGGATCTCTAGCCAAAAACATTCAGTACTTC.

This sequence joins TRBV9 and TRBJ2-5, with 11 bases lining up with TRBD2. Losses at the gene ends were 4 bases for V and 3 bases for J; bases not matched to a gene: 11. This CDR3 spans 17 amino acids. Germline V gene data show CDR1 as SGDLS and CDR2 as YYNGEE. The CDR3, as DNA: TGTGCCAGCAGCCCCCCGCTAGCGGGGGGAACGGAAGAGACCCAGTACTTC. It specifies CASSPPLAGGTEETQYF. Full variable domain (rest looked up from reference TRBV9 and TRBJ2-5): DSGVTQTPKHLITATGQRVTLRCSPRSGDLSVYWYQQSLDQGLQFLIQYYNGEERAKGNILERFSAQQFPDLHSELNLSSLELGDSALYFCASSPPLAGGTEETQYFGPGTRLLVL.

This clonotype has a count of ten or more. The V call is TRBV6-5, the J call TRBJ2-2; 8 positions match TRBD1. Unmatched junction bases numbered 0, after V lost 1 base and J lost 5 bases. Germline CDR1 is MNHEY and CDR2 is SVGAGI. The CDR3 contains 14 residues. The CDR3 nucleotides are TGTGCCAGCAGTTACTACAGGGGGACCGGGGAGCTGTTTTTT. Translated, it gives CASSYYRGTGELFF.

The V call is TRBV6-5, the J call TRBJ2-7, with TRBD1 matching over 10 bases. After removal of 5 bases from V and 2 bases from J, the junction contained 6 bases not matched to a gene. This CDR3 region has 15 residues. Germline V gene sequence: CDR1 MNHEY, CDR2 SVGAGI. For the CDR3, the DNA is TGTGCCAGCAGTATAGAGACAGGGGGCACCTACGAGCAGTACTTC. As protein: CASSIETGGTYEQYF.

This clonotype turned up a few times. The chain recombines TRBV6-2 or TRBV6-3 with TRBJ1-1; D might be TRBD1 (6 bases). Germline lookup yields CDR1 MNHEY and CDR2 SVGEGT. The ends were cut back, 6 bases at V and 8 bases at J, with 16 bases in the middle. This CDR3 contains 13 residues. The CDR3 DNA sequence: TGTGCCAGCAGAGTAAACAGGGAGCAGGAAGCTTTCTTT. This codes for CASRVNREQEAFF.

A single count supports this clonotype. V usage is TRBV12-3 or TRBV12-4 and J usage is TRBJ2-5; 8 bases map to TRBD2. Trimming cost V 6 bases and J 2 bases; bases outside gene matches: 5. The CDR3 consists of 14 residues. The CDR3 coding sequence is TGTGCCAGCAGACCTTCGGGGGGGCAAGAGACCCAGTACTTC. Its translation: CASRPSGGQETQYF.

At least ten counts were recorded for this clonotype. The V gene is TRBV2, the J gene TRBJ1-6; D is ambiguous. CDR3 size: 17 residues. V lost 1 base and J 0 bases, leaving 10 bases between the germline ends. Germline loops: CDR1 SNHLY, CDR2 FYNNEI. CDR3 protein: CASSEGPKSSYNSPLHF. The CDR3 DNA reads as TGTGCCAGCAGTGAAGGGCCGAAGAGCTCCTATAATTCACCCCTCCACTTT. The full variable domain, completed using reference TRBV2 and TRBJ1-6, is EPEVTQTPSHQVTQMGQEVILRCVPISNHLYFYWYRQILGQKVEFLVSFYNNEISEKSEIFDDQFSVERPDGSNFTLKIRSTKLEDSAMYFCASSEGPKSSYNSPLHFGNGTRLTVT.

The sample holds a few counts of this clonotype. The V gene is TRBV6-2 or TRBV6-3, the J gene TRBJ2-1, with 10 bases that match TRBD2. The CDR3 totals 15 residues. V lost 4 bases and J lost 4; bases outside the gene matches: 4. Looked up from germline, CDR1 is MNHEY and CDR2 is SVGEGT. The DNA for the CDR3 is TGTGCCAGCAGTTCGAAGCGGGGGGGATACAATGAGCAGTTCTTC. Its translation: CASSSKRGGYNEQFF.